This T cell receptor (beta chain) came from a study of T cells in Graves' hyperthyroidism and ophthalmopathy. Study-level information: Peripheral blood was acquired at first diagnosis, ahead of any therapy whatsoever. Study-level findings and limits: Most thyroid clonotypes with frequency above 0.001 were detected in blood.

A note on this clonotype: Its target is unknown.

Germline CDR1 is MNHEY and CDR2 is SMNVEV (reference sequence). The CDR3 has 16 residues. V dropped 6 bases and J dropped 5; count of bases not matched to a gene: 15. Authors of the study amplified TCR beta CDR3 regions from RNA transcripts. When the TCR CDR3 underwent first-round RT-PCR, the HTBI primer set was used. TCRdb fed the multiplex PCR reads into MiXCR, producing one record per CDR3 protein. The sample shows about 210,000 distinct CDR3 sequences, 15% to 20% of them seen only once. The sequence came from a man aged 45-65 years with Graves' hyperthyroidism. Material for sequencing was blood. This chain joins TRBV27 and TRBJ2-7; 8 positions match TRBD1. The CDR3 loop is CASSFLTGTGLNEQYF. CDR3 DNA: TGTGCCAGCAGCTTCCTTACCGGGACAGGTTTGAACGAGCAGTACTTC.